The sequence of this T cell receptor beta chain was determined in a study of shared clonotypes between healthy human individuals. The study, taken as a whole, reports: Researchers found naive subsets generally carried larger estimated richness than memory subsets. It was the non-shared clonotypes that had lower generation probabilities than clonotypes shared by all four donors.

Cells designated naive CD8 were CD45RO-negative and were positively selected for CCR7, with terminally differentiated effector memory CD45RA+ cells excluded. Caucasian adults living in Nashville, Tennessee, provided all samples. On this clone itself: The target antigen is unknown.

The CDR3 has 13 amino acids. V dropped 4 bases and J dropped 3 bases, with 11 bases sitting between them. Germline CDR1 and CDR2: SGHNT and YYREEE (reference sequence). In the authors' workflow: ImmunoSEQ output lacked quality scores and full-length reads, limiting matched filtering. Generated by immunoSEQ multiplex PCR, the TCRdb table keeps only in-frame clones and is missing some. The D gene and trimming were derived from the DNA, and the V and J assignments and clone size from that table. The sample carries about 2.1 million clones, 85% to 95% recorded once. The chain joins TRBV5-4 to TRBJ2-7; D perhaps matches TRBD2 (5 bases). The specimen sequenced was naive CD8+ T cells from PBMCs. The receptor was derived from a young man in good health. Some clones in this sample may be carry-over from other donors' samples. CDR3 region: CASSLDGDYEQYF. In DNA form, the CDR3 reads TGTGCCAGCAGCCTGGACGGGGACTACGAGCAGTACTTC.